This entry lists 25 T cell receptor beta chains sequenced from one sample in a study of blood T cell repertoires in COVID-19. The repertoire was sequenced with immunoSEQ multiplex PCR; TCRdb's copy has only in-frame clones and lacks some. Of about 290,000 clones listed, approximately 86% are singletons. Sequenced sample: peripheral blood. Receptors were obtained from a woman aged 50 to 65 with active or convalescent COVID-19.

The chain joins TRBV6-5 to TRBJ2-5; D is uncertain. This CDR3 is built from 13 residues. Germline CDR1 MNHEY, CDR2 SVGAGI. Trimming took 6 bases from V and 1 from J, leaving 9 bases between them. In DNA form, the CDR3 reads TGTGCCAGCAGCCTTGTCCGCCAAGAGACCCAGTACTTC. This gives the protein CASSLVRQETQYF.

The chain combines TRBV24-1 with TRBJ2-1; 14 bases are a match to TRBD2. The CDR3 has 16 residues. Germline trimming cut 3 bases from V and 11 bases from J; bases unmatched to any gene: 8. Germline CDR1 is KGHDR and CDR2 is SFDVKD. The CDR3 is CATSDPGLAGGSQQFF. The CDR3 DNA follows: TGTGCCACCAGTGATCCCGGACTAGCGGGAGGCTCGCAGCAGTTCTTC.

The gene calls are TRBV5-4 and TRBJ2-1; possibly TRBD1 for D (6 bases). Trimming pared 0 bases from V and 10 bases from J, leaving 17 bases between. This CDR3 is 15 amino acids long. CDR1 SGHNT and CDR2 YYREEE come from the germline V gene (reference sequence). The CDR3 DNA is TGTGCCAGCAGCTTGGGGGACCCTTCCGGGACAGAGCAGTTCTTC. It is translated as CASSLGDPSGTEQFF.

V is TRBV2 and J is TRBJ2-1, with 7 bases aligning to TRBD2. Per the germline V gene, CDR1 is SNHLY and CDR2 is FYNNEI. The CDR3 contains 15 residues. V was clipped by 5 bases and J by 6 bases; unmatched bases: 10. The CDR3 coding sequence is TGTGCCAGCAGTCTAAGGGAGGGAATGGGCAATGAGCAGTTCTTC. Translation gives CASSLREGMGNEQFF.

The rearrangement uses TRBV19 and TRBJ1-6; TRBD1 matches at 9 bases. The length of the CDR3 is 14 residues. Germline lookup yields CDR1 LNHDA and CDR2 SQIVND (reference sequence). Trimming cost V 11 bases and J 4 bases; bases outside gene matches: 6. CDR3 sequence: CASGQGPYNSPLHF. CDR3 nucleotides: TGTGCCTCGGGACAGGGCCCTTATAATTCACCCCTCCACTTT. The entire variable domain, with the rest obtained from reference TRBV19 and TRBJ1-6, is as follows: DGGITQSPKYLFRKEGQNVTLSCEQNLNHDAMYWYRQDPGQGLRLIYYSQIVNDFQKGDIAEGYSVSREKKESFPLTVTSAQKNPTAFYLCASGQGPYNSPLHFGNGTRLTVT.

The chain links TRBV6-6 to TRBJ1-1, with a possible D match to TRBD1 (5 bases). Trimming removed 0 bases from V and 7 bases from J, with 15 bases in between. Germline assignment: CDR1 MNHNY and CDR2 SVGAGI (reference sequence). This CDR3 region has 15 residues. The CDR3 sequence is CASSYSKGYSNEAFF. In DNA form, the CDR3 reads TGTGCCAGCAGTTACTCGAAGGGGTATAGCAATGAAGCTTTCTTT.

The rearrangement links TRBV4-1 to TRBJ1-5; D is possibly TRBD1 (5 bases). Trimming took off 1 base at V and 16 bases at J, with 11 bases between the two ends. The germline V gene encodes CDR1 MGHRA and CDR2 YSYEKL. This CDR3 has 11 amino acids. The CDR3 sequence: CASSQGGSYHF. CDR3 coding DNA: TGCGCCAGCAGCCAAGGGGGCTCTTACCATTTT.

This clone was recorded once. The rearrangement links TRBV6-5 to TRBJ1-1; no definite D call. CDR3 length equals 14 residues. In germline, CDR1 is MNHEY, CDR2 SVGAGI. The ends were cut back, 0 bases at V and 5 bases at J, with 10 bases in the middle. Here the CDR3 reads CASSYSSFGTEAFF. CDR3 bases: TGTGCCAGCAGTTACTCGAGTTTCGGGACTGAAGCTTTCTTT.

The rearrangement links TRBV6-2 or TRBV6-3 to TRBJ2-7, with TRBD1 matching over 8 bases. J was trimmed by 5 bases and V by 2 bases; bases with no gene match: 8. The CDR3 runs 15 residues. Germline assignment: CDR1 MNHEY and CDR2 SVGEGT. DNA of the CDR3: TGTGCCAGCAGTTACGGTCAGGGGGCTACCCACGAGCAGTACTTC. Its protein product is CASSYGQGATHEQYF.

The chain joins TRBV4-2 to TRBJ2-3; 12 bases fit TRBD2. The CDR3 extends over 17 amino acids. CDR1 and CDR2 from the germline V gene are LGHNA and YNFKEQ. V was clipped by 1 base and J by 6 bases; unmatched bases: 8. The CDR3 sequence: CASSQAASGRVGDTQYF. CDR3 in DNA: TGTGCCAGCAGCCAAGCGGCTAGCGGGAGGGTAGGTGATACGCAGTATTTT.

The chain links TRBV19 to TRBJ2-7; 9 bases align to TRBD1. The CDR3 has 16 amino acids. With 3 bases clipped from V and 3 bases from J, the junction kept 9 bases outside the gene matches. Germline V CDR1 and CDR2: LNHDA, SQIVND (reference sequence). CDR3 in DNA: TGTGCCAGTAGTATTTTTGCTGGACAGGGGAGCTACGAGCAGTACTTC. It encodes CASSIFAGQGSYEQYF.

The chain is built from TRBV15 and TRBJ2-1; 10 nucleotides line up with TRBD2. The CDR3 length is 16 residues. J lost 6 bases, V lost 5 bases, and 10 bases had no gene match. Germline CDR1 LNHNV, CDR2 YYDKDF (reference sequence). CDR3 in amino acids: CATSGYTGTSANEQFF. The CDR3 DNA is TGTGCCACCAGCGGCTATACCGGGACTAGCGCCAATGAGCAGTTCTTC.

The rearrangement joins TRBV5-1 to TRBJ1-2; TRBD1 agrees at 9 bases. This CDR3 is built from 14 residues. CDR1 is SGHRS and CDR2 is YFSETQ in the germline V gene. J lost 5 bases, V lost 4 bases, and 6 bases had no gene match. The chain's CDR3 is CASSRDREIYGYTF. For the CDR3, the DNA is TGCGCCAGCAGCCGGGACAGGGAAATTTATGGCTACACCTTC.

The chain couples TRBV6-5 to TRBJ1-2, with D unclear. Germline CDR1 MNHEY, CDR2 SVGAGI. V dropped 8 bases and J dropped 1 base, with 5 bases sitting between them. The CDR3 is 11 amino acids. The CDR3 loop reads CASGSNYGYTF. For the CDR3, the DNA is TGTGCCAGCGGCAGTAACTATGGCTACACCTTC.

The gene calls are TRBV6-5 and TRBJ2-7; 8 bases map to TRBD2. Germline V gene sequence: CDR1 MNHEY, CDR2 SVGAGI. The CDR3 is made up of 13 amino acids. J lost 3 bases, V lost 4 bases, and 2 bases had no gene match. CDR3 bases: TGTGCCAGCAGTTTGACTAGCGACTACGAGCAGTACTTC. This encodes CASSLTSDYEQYF.

The chain is built from TRBV6-5 and TRBJ1-5, with 10 bases lining up with TRBD1. This CDR3 is built from 14 residues. V dropped 6 bases and J dropped 6; count of bases not matched to a gene: 5. CDR1 is MNHEY, CDR2 SVGAGI, per germline. CDR3 loop: CASRPGQGIQPQHF. Here the CDR3 DNA reads TGTGCCAGCAGGCCGGGACAGGGGATTCAGCCCCAGCATTTT.

The chain employs TRBV6-1 and TRBJ2-4; D is perhaps TRBD1 (6 bases). CDR3 size: 15 residues. Germline V gene data show CDR1 as MNHNS and CDR2 as SASEGT. V lost 3 bases and J lost 0, with 9 bases in between. For the CDR3, the DNA is TGTGCCAGCAGTGATTTAGGGGGAGCCAAAAACATTCAGTACTTC. The encoded protein is CASSDLGGAKNIQYF.

The chain combines TRBV28 with TRBJ2-5; TRBD1 matches at 7 bases. The V gene's germline CDR1 is MDHEN and CDR2 SYDVKM. Trimming at V came to 0 bases and at J to 1 base, leaving 2 bases not matched to a gene. The CDR3 length is 15 residues. For the CDR3, the DNA is TGTGCCAGCAGTTTATGGGGGACAGCCCAAGAGACCCAGTACTTC. This encodes CASSLWGTAQETQYF.

The chain joins TRBV12-3 or TRBV12-4 to TRBJ2-7, with TRBD1 as a possible D gene (6 bases). Trimming took off 6 bases at V and 2 bases at J, with 11 bases between the two ends. This CDR3 has 13 residues. The CDR3 region has the DNA TGTGCCAGCAGCCGGGACACTGCCTACGAGCAGTACTTC. As protein: CASSRDTAYEQYF.

The chain has TRBV6-1 and TRBJ2-7; weak D call: TRBD1 (6 bases). This CDR3 region has 16 residues. The germline V gene encodes CDR1 MNHNS and CDR2 SASEGT. Trimming removed 1 base at V and 2 bases at J, with 15 bases between. The CDR3 loop reads CASSEVDFGTTYEQYF. CDR3 nucleotides: TGTGCCAGCAGTGAAGTGGATTTCGGGACAACCTACGAGCAGTACTTC.

The chain combines TRBV5-4 with TRBJ2-2, with D perhaps TRBD2 (5 bases). V dropped 1 base and J dropped 5 bases, with 9 bases sitting between them. The germline V gene has CDR1 SGHNT and CDR2 YYREEE (reference sequence). The CDR3 is 14 amino acids. CDR3 DNA: TGTGCCAGCAGCTTGTCTAGCCGGACCGGGGAGCTGTTTTTT. Its protein is CASSLSSRTGELFF.

The rearrangement links TRBV24-1 to TRBJ2-1; TRBD1 matches at 10 bases. This CDR3 has 15 residues. In germline, CDR1 is KGHDR, CDR2 SFDVKD. The V and J ends lost 5 bases and 6 bases, in that order; junction bases with no gene match: 6. CDR3 in amino acids: CATSVGGQGSNEQFF. DNA for the CDR3: TGTGCCACCAGTGTTGGGGGACAGGGGTCCAATGAGCAGTTCTTC.

The chain links TRBV5-1 to TRBJ2-3; 7 bases fit TRBD1. CDR1 and CDR2 from the germline V gene are SGHRS and YFSETQ. Germline trimming cut 0 bases from V and 4 bases from J; bases unmatched to any gene: 2. The CDR3 length is 14 residues. The CDR3 sequence: CASSLGGQPDTQYF. The CDR3 DNA reads TGCGCCAGCAGCTTGGGGGGACAGCCAGATACGCAGTATTTT. The whole variable domain, remainder taken from reference TRBV5-1 and TRBJ2-3, is KAGVTQTPRYLIKTRGQQVTLSCSPISGHRSVSWYQQTPGQGLQFLFEYFSETQRNKGNFPGRFSGRQFSNSRSEMNVSTLELGDSALYLCASSLGGQPDTQYFGPGTRLTVL.

The chain links TRBV25-1 to TRBJ2-2, with 11 bases aligning to TRBD2. Per germline, CDR1 MGHDK and CDR2 SYGVNS. V lost 3 bases to trimming and J lost 3 bases; unmatched junction nucleotides: 3. This CDR3 is 16 amino acids long. The CDR3 reads CASSEGGLADTGELFF. CDR3 in DNA: TGTGCCAGCAGTGAGGGGGGACTAGCGGACACCGGGGAGCTGTTTTTT.

This clone was counted once. This chain connects TRBV5-1 to TRBJ2-1; 13 positions agree with TRBD2. After removal of 4 bases from V and 6 bases from J, the junction contained 16 bases not matched to a gene. This CDR3 is built from 19 residues. Germline V gives CDR1 SGHRS, CDR2 YFSETQ. Written as DNA, the CDR3 is TGCGCCAGCAGCCTAAGCGGACTAGCGGGAGCGGTGCCCTTCAATGAGCAGTTCTTC. It is translated as CASSLSGLAGAVPFNEQFF. The whole variable domain, filled in from reference TRBV5-1 and TRBJ2-1, reads KAGVTQTPRYLIKTRGQQVTLSCSPISGHRSVSWYQQTPGQGLQFLFEYFSETQRNKGNFPGRFSGRQFSNSRSEMNVSTLELGDSALYLCASSLSGLAGAVPFNEQFFGPGTRLTVL.